Described below is a single T cell receptor beta chain sequence and its context. Its specificity is unknown. The study ran its PCR with 60 Vbeta and 13 Jbeta primers. Profiled with immunoSEQ multiplex PCR; TCRdb holds only in-frame clones, not every one. The sample lists 150,000 to 180,000 clones, around 68% occurring once. The data belong to a study of cytomegalovirus exposure and HLA in healthy donors. This CDR3 comprises 11 residues. Looked up from germline, CDR1 is SQVTM and CDR2 is ANQGSEA. Study-wide results and limits: As a later analysis showed, a missense DCLRE1C variant was linked to trimming of TCR beta V- and J-genes.

Source material: PBMCs. This TCR was sampled from a man in his thirties or forties in good health and CMV-seronegative. The V and J genes are TRBV29-1 and TRBJ2-5; D unclear. The CDR3 DNA sequence: TGCAGTGACCACAGTGCTGGGACCCAGTACTTC. Protein sequence: CSDHSAGTQYF.